The 32 T cell receptor beta chains presented below share a single source sample, sequenced in a study of T-cell reconstitution after alpha-beta-depleted transplantation in children. It was with unique molecular identifiers that the TCRbeta library was prepared. Using its own MiXCR run on the PCR reads, TCRdb lists one record per CDR3 protein. Of around 600,000 distinct CDR3 sequences listed, approximately 10% are singletons. The sample was PBMCs from the stem cell graft donor, taken from the stem cell graft. Receptors were obtained from a human donor who donated a stem cell graft to a child with acute myeloid leukemia.

This chain uses TRBV5-5 with TRBJ1-2; 10 nucleotides align to TRBD1. J was trimmed by 5 bases and V by 3 bases; bases with no gene match: 10. The CDR3 has 16 amino acids. The germline V gene encodes CDR1 SGHKS and CDR2 YYEKEE (reference sequence). The CDR3 region is CASSSPDRGISYGYTF. The CDR3, as DNA: TGTGCCAGCAGCTCTCCGGACAGGGGGATTAGTTATGGCTACACCTTC.

The genes are TRBV7-2 and TRBJ1-2; 12 bases line up with TRBD1. The CDR3 covers 15 residues. Looked up from germline, CDR1 is SGHTA and CDR2 is FQGNSA. V dropped 8 bases and J dropped 5; count of bases not matched to a gene: 9. The CDR3 region has the DNA TGTGCCAGCTCGAGAAGGGACAGGGGGCTTTATGGCTACACCTTC. It translates to CASSRRDRGLYGYTF.

This clonotype was recorded many times. The CDR3 region has the DNA TGTGCCAGCAGCGTAGATGCGGGACATTACTACGAGCAGTACTTC. This encodes CASSVDAGHYYEQYF. V is TRBV9 and J is TRBJ2-7; D could derive from TRBD1 or TRBD2 (6 bases each). V was pared by 0 bases and J by 3 bases, with 13 bases between. This CDR3 spans 15 amino acids. Germline loops: CDR1 SGDLS, CDR2 YYNGEE. Supplemented by reference TRBV9 and TRBJ2-7, the full variable domain reads DSGVTQTPKHLITATGQRVTLRCSPRSGDLSVYWYQQSLDQGLQFLIQYYNGEERAKGNILERFSAQQFPDLHSELNLSSLELGDSALYFCASSVDAGHYYEQYFGPGTRLTVT.

V gene TRBV7-9 combines with J gene TRBJ1-1, with a possible D match to TRBD1 (5 bases). V lost 5 bases and J lost 1, with 17 bases in between. CDR1 and CDR2 from the germline V gene are SEHNR and FQNEAQ (reference sequence). The CDR3 length is 16 residues. This CDR3 reads CASSPYYGTENTEAFF. The CDR3 region has the DNA TGTGCCAGCAGCCCCTATTATGGGACGGAGAACACTGAAGCTTTCTTT.

This clonotype was recorded at least ten times. The chain employs TRBV6-2 or TRBV6-3 and TRBJ2-1, with 10 bases matching TRBD2. The CDR3 runs 15 residues. V gave up 6 bases and J gave up 3 bases; unmatched junction bases: 5. Per the germline V gene, CDR1 is MNHEY and CDR2 is SVGEGT. DNA of the CDR3: TGTGCCAGCAGGCCTCTAGCGGGAGTCTACAATGAGCAGTTCTTC. Its translation: CASRPLAGVYNEQFF.

The rearrangement joins TRBV18 to TRBJ2-1, with 7 bases that match TRBD1. There are 14 residues in the CDR3. Germline CDR1 KGHSH, CDR2 LQKENI. J gave up 4 bases and V 6 bases, and 6 bases lay outside the gene matches. The CDR3 nucleotides read TGTGCCAGCTCGGTGGACAGGACTTACAATGAGCAGTTCTTC. This sequence encodes CASSVDRTYNEQFF.

This clonotype was seen more than once but under ten times. This chain links TRBV4-2 with TRBJ2-5; 9 bases are shared with TRBD2. The length of the CDR3 is 18 residues. The J segment lost 5 bases and the V segment lost 1 base, leaving 14 bases of the junction unmatched. CDR1 is LGHNA and CDR2 is YNFKEQ in the germline V gene. Written as DNA, the CDR3 is TGTGCCAGCAGCCAAGGGTTGGCTAGCGGGATAGTGGTGGAGACCCAGTACTTC. The encoded protein is CASSQGLASGIVVETQYF.

This clonotype has at least ten counts. This chain uses TRBV7-3 with TRBJ2-7; a possible D gene is TRBD2 (6 bases). Germline V gene data show CDR1 as SGHTA and CDR2 as FQGTGA. With 4 bases removed from V and 0 bases from J, the gap between germline ends came to 16 bases. The CDR3 has 16 amino acids. In DNA, the CDR3 is TGTGCCAGCAGCTCCGAGGCGGGGTTCTTCTCCTACGAGCAGTACTTC. Amino acids: CASSSEAGFFSYEQYF.

This clonotype appeared a few times. The rearrangement uses TRBV6-5 and TRBJ1-3, with D perhaps matching TRBD1 (6 bases). CDR1 and CDR2 from the germline V gene are MNHEY and SVGAGI. Trimming left V 6 bases short and J 4 bases short, with 13 bases between. This CDR3 comprises 14 residues. The CDR3 DNA reads TGTGCCAGCAGATTACAGGGTTCAGGAAACACCATATATTTT. It encodes CASRLQGSGNTIYF.

As concerns this clonotype: Its ends do not fully match the called genes, so a read error is possible. The chain recombines TRBV7-7 with TRBJ2-1; 13 bases map to TRBD2. Germline CDR1 and CDR2: SSHAT and FNYEAQ (reference sequence). This CDR3 has 15 amino acids. The DNA for the CDR3 is TGTGCTAGCAGCCCGGGACTAGCGGGATCGGAGGAGCAGTTCTTC. This translates into CASSPGLAGSEEQFF.

The chain couples TRBV4-1 to TRBJ2-7; TRBD2 aligns across 7 bases. Germline V gene sequence: CDR1 MGHRA, CDR2 YSYEKL. V lost 0 bases and J lost 2; bases outside the gene matches: 7. The CDR3 consists of 16 residues. The CDR3 sequence is CASSQDGGTNAYEQYF. The CDR3 DNA sequence: TGCGCCAGCAGCCAAGACGGGGGGACTAACGCCTACGAGCAGTACTTC.

Ten or more counts support this clonotype. This chain joins TRBV11-2 and TRBJ2-1, with a possible D match to TRBD1 (7 bases). The germline gives CDR1 SGHAT, CDR2 FQNNGV. V was trimmed by 2 bases and J by 8 bases, leaving 22 bases between them. The CDR3 is 17 residues long. CDR3 in DNA: TGTGCCAGCAGCTTAATGCGGGGCAGGGGGGTGGTGCATGAGCAGTTCTTC. Protein product: CASSLMRGRGVVHEQFF.

The genes are TRBV7-2 and TRBJ2-6; D ambiguous. V was trimmed by 6 bases and J by 2 bases, leaving 14 bases between them. The CDR3 totals 16 residues. Germline values: CDR1 SGHTA, CDR2 FQGNSA. In DNA, the CDR3 is TGTGCCAGCAGTTTCCCGAAGGGCCCTGGGGCCAACGTCCTGACTTTC. Protein: CASSFPKGPGANVLTF.

This clonotype was picked up a small number of times. The chain has TRBV29-1 and TRBJ1-1; 7 bases agree with TRBD1. Trimming took 7 bases from V and 2 from J; bases not matched to a gene: 10. Per the germline V gene, CDR1 is SQVTM and CDR2 is ANQGSEA. This CDR3 is 14 amino acids long. CDR3 amino acids: CSARRGQANTEAFF. The DNA for the CDR3 is TGCAGCGCCCGAAGGGGGCAGGCAAACACTGAAGCTTTCTTT.

This clonotype was detected ten times or more. This chain links TRBV4-3 with TRBJ2-7; 10 bases are a match to TRBD2. V shed 8 bases, J shed 4 bases, and the junction held 23 bases outside the gene matches. Germline CDR1 reads LGHNA; CDR2 reads YSLEER. CDR3 size: 19 residues. This chain's CDR3 is CASWGTRASGSLVEYEQYF. The CDR3 DNA reads as TGCGCCAGCTGGGGGACACGAGCTAGCGGGAGTTTAGTAGAATACGAGCAGTACTTC.

The chain has TRBV29-1 and TRBJ2-5; the match to TRBD2 covers 12 bases. The trim removed 7 bases at V and 12 bases at J, leaving 9 bases unmatched. This CDR3 spans 12 amino acids. Germline lookup yields CDR1 SQVTM and CDR2 ANQGSEA. CDR3 sequence (DNA): TGCAGCGCCCGGACTAGCGGGAAGCGGGAGTACTTC. It codes for CSARTSGKREYF. The complete variable domain, with remaining parts taken from reference TRBV29-1 and TRBJ2-5, reads SAVISQKPSRDICQRGTSLTIQCQVDSQVTMMFWYRQQPGQSLTLIATANQGSEATYESGFVIDKFPISRPNLTFSTLTVSNMSPEDSSIYLCSARTSGKREYFGPGTRLLVL.

This clonotype occurred a few times. The rearrangement uses TRBV29-1 and TRBJ1-1; D is unresolved. The V gene lost 7 bases and the J gene lost 1 base, with 10 bases spanning the gap. The CDR3 length is 12 residues. Germline CDR1 and CDR2: SQVTM and ANQGSEA. CDR3 in DNA: TGCAGCGCCAAACCGGGGAACACTGAAGCTTTCTTT. It yields the protein CSAKPGNTEAFF.

This clonotype showed up just a few times. The chain combines TRBV2 with TRBJ1-1, with 8 positions matching TRBD1. The CDR3 runs 11 residues. Per germline, CDR1 SNHLY and CDR2 FYNNEI. V was clipped by 4 bases and J by 10 bases; unmatched bases: 2. CDR3 residues: CASSVDRGAFF. The CDR3 region has the DNA TGTGCCAGCAGTGTAGACAGGGGAGCTTTCTTT. The full variable domain, completed using reference TRBV2 and TRBJ1-1, is EPEVTQTPSHQVTQMGQEVILRCVPISNHLYFYWYRQILGQKVEFLVSFYNNEISEKSEIFDDQFSVERPDGSNFTLKIRSTKLEDSAMYFCASSVDRGAFFGQGTRLTVV.

This clonotype has more than one count but fewer than ten. The J gene is TRBJ2-1, the V gene TRBV2; 11 bases are a match to TRBD2. The V gene end was trimmed by 6 bases and the J gene end by 4 bases; junction bases not matched to a gene: 5. Germline values: CDR1 SNHLY, CDR2 FYNNEI. The CDR3 is 15 amino acids. The CDR3 DNA reads TGTGCCAGCAGGCCGGGACTAGCGGCTTACAATGAGCAGTTCTTC. Encoded protein: CASRPGLAAYNEQFF.

Worth noting for this clonotype: One junction end disagrees with the germline gene, perhaps due to a read error. The J gene is TRBJ2-1, the V gene TRBV7-2, with D maybe TRBD2 (5 bases). Germline CDR1 is SGHTA and CDR2 is FQGNSA. This CDR3 is 12 amino acids long. The CDR3, as DNA: TGTGCCAGCAGCCTTGACTACCATGAGCAGTTCTTC. Translated, it gives CASSLDYHEQFF.

The rearrangement uses TRBV2 and TRBJ2-7, with 10 positions matching TRBD2. The CDR3 length is 13 residues. Germline V lookup: CDR1 SNHLY, CDR2 FYNNEI. J was trimmed by 5 bases and V by 6 bases; bases with no gene match: 4. CDR3 in amino acids: CASRWLAGDEQYF. The DNA for the CDR3 is TGTGCCAGCAGGTGGCTAGCGGGAGACGAGCAGTACTTC.

In this sample, this clonotype turned up many times. This chain joins TRBV20-1 and TRBJ2-7, with 10 bases that match TRBD2. This CDR3 is built from 15 residues. V dropped 3 bases and J dropped 4; count of bases not matched to a gene: 9. Germline CDR1 DFQATT, CDR2 SNEGSKA (reference sequence). The CDR3 sequence is CSASDAASGRYEQYF. The CDR3 nucleotides read TGCAGTGCTAGCGACGCGGCTAGCGGGAGATACGAGCAGTACTTC.

This clonotype was counted only a few times. V and J are TRBV20-1 and TRBJ2-1, with 8 nucleotides matching TRBD2. V dropped 2 bases and J dropped 9; count of bases not matched to a gene: 9. This CDR3 region has 14 residues. Germline lookup yields CDR1 DFQATT and CDR2 SNEGSKA (reference sequence). The CDR3 DNA is TGCAGTGCTAGATTGACGGGAGGGAGGCCTGAGCAGTTCTTC. Encoded protein: CSARLTGGRPEQFF.

This clonotype came up a few times. The genes are TRBV6-2 or TRBV6-3 and TRBJ2-2, with 8 bases lining up with TRBD1. The V segment lost 7 bases and the J segment 1 base; nucleotides outside the gene matches: 5. The CDR3 covers 15 residues. Germline V CDR1 and CDR2: MNHEY, SVGEGT. CDR3 bases: TGTGCCAGCATCAGGACAGGGAAGAACACCGGGGAGCTGTTTTTT. It translates to CASIRTGKNTGELFF.

The J gene is TRBJ2-5, the V gene TRBV12-3 or TRBV12-4; 7 positions agree with TRBD2. The CDR3 loop spans 16 amino acids. V lost 3 bases and J lost 4; bases outside the gene matches: 11. In DNA, the CDR3 is TGTGCCAGCAGTTTGCGGGGGACTTCCCGGGGAGAGACCCAGTACTTC. It codes for CASSLRGTSRGETQYF.

The V and J genes are TRBV11-2 and TRBJ1-4; weak D call: TRBD1 (5 bases). From germline, CDR1 is SGHAT and CDR2 FQNNGV. The CDR3 sequence is 16 residues long. The germline V and J ends were trimmed by 6 bases and 0 bases, with 14 bases remaining between them. The CDR3 loop reads CASSARGGATNEKLFF. The CDR3 DNA follows: TGTGCCAGCAGTGCGCGCGGGGGGGCAACTAATGAAAAACTGTTTTTT.

The V and J genes are TRBV7-2 and TRBJ2-7; 11 positions match TRBD1. Germline CDR1 and CDR2: SGHTA and FQGNSA. Unmatched junction bases numbered 11, after V lost 4 bases and J lost 6 bases. The CDR3 runs to 16 residues. CDR3 in amino acids: CASSSPRDRGNPEQYF. The DNA for the CDR3 is TGTGCCAGCAGCTCCCCCCGGGACAGGGGGAATCCCGAGCAGTACTTC.

This clonotype has just a few counts. J is TRBJ2-4 and V is TRBV30; D remains unclear. The ends were cut back, 4 bases at V and 6 bases at J, with 7 bases in the middle. Germline V lookup: CDR1 GTSNPN, CDR2 SVGIG (reference sequence). The CDR3 totals 11 residues. The CDR3 loop is CAWIQPNIQYF. The CDR3 DNA reads TGTGCCTGGATCCAGCCAAACATTCAGTACTTC.

This chain links TRBV9 with TRBJ2-3; 9 bases align to TRBD1. The CDR3 has 15 amino acids. Losses at the gene ends were 3 bases for V and 5 bases for J; bases not matched to a gene: 7. Germline V gives CDR1 SGDLS, CDR2 YYNGEE. The CDR3 region has the DNA TGTGCCAGCAGCGCATCCGGGACAGGGTTAGATACGCAGTATTTT. It yields the protein CASSASGTGLDTQYF. The variable domain in full, completed from reference TRBV9 and TRBJ2-3, reads DSGVTQTPKHLITATGQRVTLRCSPRSGDLSVYWYQQSLDQGLQFLIQYYNGEERAKGNILERFSAQQFPDLHSELNLSSLELGDSALYFCASSASGTGLDTQYFGPGTRLTVL.

This clonotype was detected only a few times. CDR3 region: CASSPVEYNSPLHF. CDR3 nucleotide sequence: TGTGCCAGCTCACCAGTAGAGTATAATTCACCCCTCCACTTT. This sequence joins TRBV18 and TRBJ1-6; D is unclear. Germline CDR1 is KGHSH and CDR2 is LQKENI. V was pared by 2 bases and J by 4 bases, with 6 bases between. This CDR3 has 14 residues.

The V gene is TRBV3-1, the J gene TRBJ2-1; D is unresolved. Trimming took off 4 bases at V and 2 bases at J, with 12 bases between the two ends. CDR3 length: 15 residues. CDR1 and CDR2 (germline): LGHDT, YNNKEL (reference sequence). This CDR3 reads CASSPGLSPYNEQFF. Written as DNA, the CDR3 is TGTGCCAGCAGCCCTGGGCTAAGCCCCTACAATGAGCAGTTCTTC.

This clonotype occurred a few times. The chain combines TRBV29-1 with TRBJ2-7, with a weak D call TRBD2 (7 bases). V gave up 7 bases and J gave up 6 bases, with 16 bases separating them. Germline CDR1 and CDR2: SQVTM and ANQGSEA. The CDR3 has 12 residues. CDR3 sequence: CSALGGGREQYF. The CDR3 nucleotides read TGCAGCGCTTTGGGAGGGGGGCGCGAGCAGTACTTC.